These 28 T cell receptor beta chains were sequenced from one sample in a study of neoadjuvant anti-PD-1 for oral cavity cancer. Generated by immunoSEQ multiplex PCR, the TCRdb table keeps only in-frame clones and is missing some. The sample records 70,000 to 95,000 clones, approximately 80% being singletons. The sequencing used PBMCs, collected before nivolumab (anti-PD-1) treatment. These receptors all stem from a person between 40 and 85 years old with oral cavity squamous cell carcinoma.

V usage is TRBV4-2 and J usage is TRBJ2-5; TRBD2 agrees at 7 bases. The CDR3 extends over 14 amino acids. The trim removed 4 bases at V and 5 bases at J, leaving 7 bases unmatched. Germline values: CDR1 LGHNA, CDR2 YNFKEQ. CDR3 protein: CASSPGGEPETQYF. For the CDR3, the DNA is TGTGCCAGCAGCCCTGGGGGGGAGCCCGAGACCCAGTACTTC.

The V gene is TRBV5-1, the J gene TRBJ1-2, with TRBD1 as a possible D gene (6 bases). This CDR3 comprises 15 residues. From germline, CDR1 is SGHRS and CDR2 YFSETQ. Trimming stripped 4 bases from V and 4 bases from J, with 17 bases between. Here the CDR3 DNA reads TGCGCCAGCAGCAAGCTACAGGGCGGTGGCTATGGCTACACCTTC. Amino acids: CASSKLQGGGYGYTF. Filled out from reference TRBV5-1 and TRBJ1-2, the complete variable domain reads KAGVTQTPRYLIKTRGQQVTLSCSPISGHRSVSWYQQTPGQGLQFLFEYFSETQRNKGNFPGRFSGRQFSNSRSEMNVSTLELGDSALYLCASSKLQGGGYGYTFGSGTRLTVV.

The chain joins TRBV5-6 to TRBJ2-5; 10 nucleotides line up with TRBD2. The CDR3 is 18 amino acids. Germline values: CDR1 SGHDT, CDR2 YYEEEE. The V and J ends lost 4 bases and 4 bases, in that order; junction bases with no gene match: 16. The CDR3 coding sequence is TGTGCCAGCAGCCCCTTTAGCGTACTAGCGGGATTACGAGAGACCCAGTACTTC. Residues: CASSPFSVLAGLRETQYF.

The J gene is TRBJ2-5, the V gene TRBV11-2; D is unclear. Germline CDR1 SGHAT, CDR2 FQNNGV. The CDR3 sequence is 12 residues long. With 5 bases removed from V and 7 bases from J, the gap between germline ends came to 11 bases. The chain's CDR3 is CASSPNWGTQYF. The CDR3 nucleotides are TGTGCCAGCAGCCCTAACTGGGGGACCCAGTACTTC.

The chain is built from TRBV28 and TRBJ1-2; the D gene is possibly TRBD1 (5 bases). Germline V CDR1 and CDR2: MDHEN, SYDVKM. This CDR3 region has 16 residues. The V end was cut by 1 base, the J end by 0 bases, with 12 bases between. The CDR3 reads CASSLSPGWANYGYTF. The DNA of the CDR3 is TGTGCCAGCAGTTTATCCCCAGGGTGGGCTAACTATGGCTACACCTTC.

V and J are TRBV9 and TRBJ2-7; 9 nucleotides agree with TRBD1. The J segment lost 6 bases and the V segment lost 4 bases, leaving 8 bases of the junction unmatched. The CDR3 contains 14 residues. Germline V lookup: CDR1 SGDLS, CDR2 YYNGEE. DNA for the CDR3: TGTGCCAGCAGCCTTCGGACAGGGGAAGGCGAGCAGTACTTC. Translation gives CASSLRTGEGEQYF.

The CDR3 DNA sequence: TGTGCCAGTAGTCAACAGGGAGCTAATGAAAAACTGTTTTTT. As protein: CASSQQGANEKLFF. This sequence joins TRBV19 and TRBJ1-4, with a possible D match to TRBD1 (6 bases). The CDR3 runs to 14 residues. CDR1 is LNHDA, CDR2 SQIVND, per germline (reference sequence). Trimming stripped 5 bases from V and 3 bases from J, with 10 bases between.

This clone showed up just once. The chain joins TRBV14 to TRBJ2-7, with D possibly matching TRBD2 (5 bases). V shed 0 bases and J shed 7 bases, with 13 bases lying between them. The CDR3 contains 14 residues. Germline V gene lookup returns CDR1 SGHDN and CDR2 FVKESK. CDR3 amino acids: CASSQERRSGEQYF. The CDR3 nucleotides are TGTGCCAGCAGCCAAGAAAGGCGTTCGGGAGAGCAGTACTTC.

This chain joins TRBV29-1 and TRBJ2-7; D may be TRBD1 or TRBD2 (5 bases each). Trimming shortened V by 7 bases and J by 2 bases, and 18 bases separated the two germline ends. Germline V gene data show CDR1 as SQVTM and CDR2 as ANQGSEA. This CDR3 is 14 amino acids long. The CDR3 sequence: CSAVRGRAPYEQYF. CDR3 nucleotide sequence: TGCAGCGCCGTACGGGGCAGGGCCCCCTACGAGCAGTACTTC.

The chain links TRBV11-2 to TRBJ2-7, with unresolved D. The CDR3 has 14 residues. Trimming stripped 5 bases from V and 4 bases from J, with 15 bases between. Germline V gives CDR1 SGHAT, CDR2 FQNNGV. The CDR3 DNA reads as TGTGCCAGCAGCCCAGGATATGGGCTGTACGAGCAGTACTTC. As protein: CASSPGYGLYEQYF.

This sequence joins TRBV5-1 and TRBJ2-5, with 15 bases that match TRBD2. The CDR3 is 16 amino acids. Germline assignment: CDR1 SGHRS and CDR2 YFSETQ. V lost 0 bases, J lost 5 bases, and 2 bases stayed unmatched. CDR3 loop: CASSLGGLAGGETQYF. CDR3 coding DNA: TGCGCCAGCAGCTTGGGGGGACTAGCGGGAGGCGAGACCCAGTACTTC.

The V gene is TRBV6-1, the J gene TRBJ2-7; 13 nucleotides agree with TRBD2. This CDR3 is 13 amino acids long. Looked up from germline, CDR1 is MNHNS and CDR2 is SASEGT. V shed 4 bases, J shed 6 bases, and the junction held 0 bases outside the gene matches. The CDR3 is CASSGLAGGEQYF. DNA of the CDR3: TGTGCCAGCAGTGGACTAGCGGGAGGCGAGCAGTACTTC.

This chain links TRBV29-1 with TRBJ2-5, with D perhaps matching TRBD2 (6 bases). The CDR3 extends over 13 amino acids. V lost 5 bases and J lost 2, with 12 bases in between. The germline V gene has CDR1 SQVTM and CDR2 ANQGSEA. The CDR3 DNA sequence: TGCAGCGTTAGGAGGGGCGGGCAAGAGACCCAGTACTTC. This sequence encodes CSVRRGGQETQYF.

This chain connects TRBV9 to TRBJ2-6; D call uncertain. CDR1 SGDLS and CDR2 YYNGEE come from the germline V gene. CDR3 length: 16 amino acids. V dropped 0 bases and J dropped 0 bases, with 7 bases sitting between them. In DNA form, the CDR3 reads TGTGCCAGCAGCGTAGATGACACCTCTGGGGCCAACGTCCTGACTTTC. The encoded protein is CASSVDDTSGANVLTF.

The genes are TRBV29-1 and TRBJ1-2; weak D call: TRBD1 (6 bases). Trimming removed 7 bases at V and 6 bases at J, with 21 bases between. Germline assignment: CDR1 SQVTM and CDR2 ANQGSEA. This CDR3 spans 14 amino acids. CDR3 nucleotide sequence: TGCAGCGGTGCGCAGACAGGAGGTTATGATGGCTACACCTTC. Translating gives CSGAQTGGYDGYTF.

The DNA of the CDR3 is TGTGCCAGCAGTTTAAACTACCGGGGCCCAGGGGGCAATCAGCCCCAGCATTTT. This sequence encodes CASSLNYRGPGGNQPQHF. The chain carries TRBV27 and TRBJ1-5; a weak D match, TRBD1 (6 bases). Trimming removed 2 bases from V and 2 bases from J, with 19 bases in between. The CDR3 runs 18 residues. Germline V gene data show CDR1 as MNHEY and CDR2 as SMNVEV (reference sequence).

This clone has just one count. The chain couples TRBV7-9 to TRBJ2-5; TRBD2 matches at 10 bases. V was clipped by 7 bases and J by 1 base; unmatched bases: 3. The CDR3 loop spans 14 amino acids. CDR1 is SEHNR, CDR2 FQNEAQ, per germline (reference sequence). In DNA form, the CDR3 reads TGTGCCAGCACCCCTAGCGGGAGCCAAGAGACCCAGTACTTC. Residues: CASTPSGSQETQYF. The full variable domain, its missing parts supplied by reference TRBV7-9 and TRBJ2-5, is DTGVSQNPRHKITKRGQNVTFRCDPISEHNRLYWYRQTLGQGPEFLTYFQNEAQLEKSRLLSDRFSAERPKGSFSTLEIQRTEQGDSAMYLCASTPSGSQETQYFGPGTRLLVL.

The chain combines TRBV7-2 with TRBJ2-1; D may be TRBD2 (6 bases). The CDR3 length is 17 residues. Per the germline V gene, CDR1 is SGHTA and CDR2 is FQGNSA. Trimming cost V 4 bases and J 4 bases, with 20 bases left between them. The CDR3 DNA reads TGTGCCAGCAGCTCATGGGGTAGGGCTAGCGATTACAATGAGCAGTTCTTC. Translation: CASSSWGRASDYNEQFF.

The chain employs TRBV2 and TRBJ2-2, with a possible D match to TRBD2 (5 bases). V lost 6 bases and J lost 12, with 11 bases in between. CDR1 SNHLY and CDR2 FYNNEI come from the germline V gene. CDR3 size: 11 residues. The CDR3 reads CASRQRGQLFF. In DNA form, the CDR3 reads TGTGCCAGCAGGCAGAGAGGGCAGCTGTTTTTT.

The chain links TRBV29-1 to TRBJ2-1; no reliable D call. CDR3 size: 16 residues. V gave up 2 bases and J gave up 1 base, with 15 bases separating them. CDR1 is SQVTM, CDR2 ANQGSEA, per germline. Here the CDR3 DNA reads TGCAGCGTTGAAAAGTTAGCTTCACCTTCCTACAATGAGCAGTTCTTC. Amino acid sequence: CSVEKLASPSYNEQFF.

This chain joins TRBV7-2 and TRBJ1-5, with a weak D call TRBD1 (6 bases). Trimming stripped 1 base from V and 7 bases from J, with 17 bases between. CDR1 and CDR2 (germline): SGHTA, FQGNSA. The CDR3 is 16 residues long. The CDR3 sequence: CASSLDVGFQGQPQHF. In DNA form, the CDR3 reads TGTGCCAGCAGCTTAGATGTAGGGTTTCAGGGGCAGCCCCAGCATTTT.

CDR3 DNA sequence: TGTGCCAGCAGCCAAGGACAGGGGATCGATCAGCCCCAGCATTTT. Translating it yields CASSQGQGIDQPQHF. The gene calls are TRBV4-2 and TRBJ1-5, with 8 bases identical to TRBD1. The germline V gene encodes CDR1 LGHNA and CDR2 YNFKEQ. The CDR3 sequence is 15 residues long. V trimming: 1 base; J trimming: 5 bases; junction bases outside the gene matches: 4.

The J gene is TRBJ2-7, the V gene TRBV5-6, with a weak D call TRBD1 (6 bases). This CDR3 is 14 amino acids long. Germline values: CDR1 SGHDT, CDR2 YYEEEE. V shed 4 bases and J shed 2 bases, with 13 bases lying between them. CDR3 protein: CASSLGGDTYEQYF. CDR3 sequence (DNA): TGTGCCAGCAGCCTGGGTGGGGACACCTACGAGCAGTACTTC.

This chain connects TRBV7-2 to TRBJ2-2; possible D gene TRBD2, 6 bases. This CDR3 spans 15 amino acids. Germline-derived CDR1 and CDR2 are SGHTA and FQGNSA. Trimming took 2 bases from V and 2 from J, leaving 9 bases between them. The CDR3 reads CASSLRRDNTGELFF. The CDR3 bases are TGTGCCAGCAGCTTACGGCGGGATAACACCGGGGAGCTGTTTTTT.

The chain uses TRBV2 and TRBJ2-1; D is unresolved. The CDR3 covers 15 residues. V lost 4 bases and J 1 base, leaving 11 bases between the germline ends. In germline, CDR1 is SNHLY, CDR2 FYNNEI. The CDR3 here is CASSVSTASYNEQFF. CDR3 DNA sequence: TGTGCCAGCAGTGTTTCAACTGCTTCCTACAATGAGCAGTTCTTC.

This clone showed up just a few times. The V call is TRBV2, the J call TRBJ1-5; D might be TRBD1 (5 bases). Trimming stripped 6 bases from V and 5 bases from J, with 11 bases between. The CDR3 consists of 13 residues. CDR1 is SNHLY, CDR2 FYNNEI, per germline. CDR3 in amino acids: CASRGDSHQPQHF. The CDR3 bases are TGTGCCAGCAGAGGGGACTCCCATCAGCCCCAGCATTTT.

This chain links TRBV10-1 with TRBJ1-1, with D uncertain. V was pared by 5 bases and J by 1 base, with 8 bases between. The CDR3 is 13 residues long. From germline, CDR1 is WNHNN and CDR2 SYGVQD (reference sequence). As DNA, the CDR3 is TGCGCCAGCAGTAACAGCAAGAACACTGAAGCTTTCTTT. Translation gives CASSNSKNTEAFF.

The chain has TRBV4-2 and TRBJ1-4; no definite D call. Trimming cost V 1 base and J 4 bases, with 10 bases left between them. The CDR3 has 15 residues. The germline V gene has CDR1 LGHNA and CDR2 YNFKEQ. The CDR3 here is CASSQVPTINEKLFF. DNA for the CDR3: TGTGCCAGCAGCCAAGTCCCGACAATTAATGAAAAACTGTTTTTT.